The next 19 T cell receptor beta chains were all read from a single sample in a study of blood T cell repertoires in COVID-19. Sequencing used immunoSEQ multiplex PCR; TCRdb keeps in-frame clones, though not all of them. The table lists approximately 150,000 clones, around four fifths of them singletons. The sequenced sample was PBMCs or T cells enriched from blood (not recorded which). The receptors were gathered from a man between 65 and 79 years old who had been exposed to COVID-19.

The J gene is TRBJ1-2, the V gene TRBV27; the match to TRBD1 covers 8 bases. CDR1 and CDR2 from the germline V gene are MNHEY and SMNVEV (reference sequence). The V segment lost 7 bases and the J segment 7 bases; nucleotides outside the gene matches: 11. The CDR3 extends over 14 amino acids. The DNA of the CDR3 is TGTGCCAGCAATACACAGGGGGGCCTAGGTGGCTACACCTTC. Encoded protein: CASNTQGGLGGYTF.

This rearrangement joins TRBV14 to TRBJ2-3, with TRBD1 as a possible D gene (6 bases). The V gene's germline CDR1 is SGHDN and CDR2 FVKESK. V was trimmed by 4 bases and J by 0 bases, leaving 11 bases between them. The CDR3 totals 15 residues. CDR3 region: CASSPTGSSTDTQYF. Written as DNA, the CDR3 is TGTGCCAGCAGCCCGACAGGTTCTAGCACAGATACGCAGTATTTT.

CDR3 amino acids: CASSPNWGLAGIEQFF. For the CDR3, the DNA is TGTGCCAGCAGCCCAAACTGGGGACTAGCGGGGATTGAGCAGTTCTTC. The rearrangement uses TRBV7-8 and TRBJ2-1; TRBD2 agrees at 13 bases. Trimming took 5 bases from V and 9 from J; bases not matched to a gene: 10. CDR1 and CDR2 (germline): SGHVS, FQNEAQ. The length of the CDR3 is 16 residues.

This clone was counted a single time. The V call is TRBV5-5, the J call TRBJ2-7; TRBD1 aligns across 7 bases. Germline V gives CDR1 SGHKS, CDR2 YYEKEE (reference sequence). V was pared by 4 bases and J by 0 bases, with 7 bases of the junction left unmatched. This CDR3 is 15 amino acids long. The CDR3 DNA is TGTGCCAGCAGCAGGGACAGCCGAAGCTCCTACGAGCAGTACTTC. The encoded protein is CASSRDSRSSYEQYF.

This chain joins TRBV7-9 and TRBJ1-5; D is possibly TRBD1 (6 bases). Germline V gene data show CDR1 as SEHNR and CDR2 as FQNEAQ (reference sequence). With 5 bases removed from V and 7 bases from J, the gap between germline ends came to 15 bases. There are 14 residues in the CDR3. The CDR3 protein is CASSRGGQGQPQHF. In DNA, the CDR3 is TGTGCCAGCAGCAGGGGGGGGCAGGGGCAGCCCCAGCATTTT.

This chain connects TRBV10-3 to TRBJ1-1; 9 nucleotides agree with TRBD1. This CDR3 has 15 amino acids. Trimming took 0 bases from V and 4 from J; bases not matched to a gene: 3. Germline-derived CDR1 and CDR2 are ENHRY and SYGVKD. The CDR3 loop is CAISESGDRATEAFF. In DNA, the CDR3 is TGTGCCATCAGTGAGTCGGGGGACAGGGCCACTGAAGCTTTCTTT.

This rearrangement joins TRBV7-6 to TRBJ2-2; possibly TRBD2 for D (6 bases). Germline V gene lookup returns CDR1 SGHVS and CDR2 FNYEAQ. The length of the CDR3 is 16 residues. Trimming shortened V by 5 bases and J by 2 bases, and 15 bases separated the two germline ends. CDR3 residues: CASSPAGRINTGELFF. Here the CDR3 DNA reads TGTGCCAGCAGCCCGGCGGGGCGGATAAACACCGGGGAGCTGTTTTTT.

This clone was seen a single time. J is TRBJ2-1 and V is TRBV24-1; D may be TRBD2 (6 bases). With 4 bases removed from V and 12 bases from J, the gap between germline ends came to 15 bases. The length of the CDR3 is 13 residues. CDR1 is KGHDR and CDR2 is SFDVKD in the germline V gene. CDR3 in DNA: TGTGCCACCAGTGACCTGACTAGTCTAAGGCAGTTCTTC. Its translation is CATSDLTSLRQFF.

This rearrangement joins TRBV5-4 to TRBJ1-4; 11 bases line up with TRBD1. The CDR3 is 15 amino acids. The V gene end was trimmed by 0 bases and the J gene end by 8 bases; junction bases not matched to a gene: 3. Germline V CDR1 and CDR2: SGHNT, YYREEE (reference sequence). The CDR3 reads CASSLEGQGVEKLFF. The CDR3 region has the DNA TGTGCCAGCAGCTTGGAGGGACAGGGGGTGGAAAAACTGTTTTTT.

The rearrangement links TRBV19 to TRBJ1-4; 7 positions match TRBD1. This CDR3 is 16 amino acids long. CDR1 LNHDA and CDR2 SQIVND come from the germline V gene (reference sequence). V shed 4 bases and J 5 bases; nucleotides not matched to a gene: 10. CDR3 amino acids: CASSSRRQGGNEKLFF. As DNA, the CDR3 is TGTGCCAGTAGTAGCAGACGACAGGGAGGAAATGAAAAACTGTTTTTT.

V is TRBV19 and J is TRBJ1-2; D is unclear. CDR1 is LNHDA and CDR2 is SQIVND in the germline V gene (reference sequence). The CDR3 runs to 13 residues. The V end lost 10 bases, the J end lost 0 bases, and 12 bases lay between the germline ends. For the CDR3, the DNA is TGTGCCACCCGTGGCATTACTAACTATGGCTACACCTTC. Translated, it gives CATRGITNYGYTF.

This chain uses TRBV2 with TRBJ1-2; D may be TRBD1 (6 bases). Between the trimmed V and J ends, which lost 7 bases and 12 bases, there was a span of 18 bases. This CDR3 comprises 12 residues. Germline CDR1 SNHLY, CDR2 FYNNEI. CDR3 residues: CASIRGGREDTF. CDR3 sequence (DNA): TGTGCCAGCATTAGGGGGGGCAGAGAAGACACCTTC.

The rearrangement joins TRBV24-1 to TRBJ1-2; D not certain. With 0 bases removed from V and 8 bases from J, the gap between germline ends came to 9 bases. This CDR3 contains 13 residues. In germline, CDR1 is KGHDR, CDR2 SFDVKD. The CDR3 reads CATSDLLEPGYTF. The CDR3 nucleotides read TGTGCCACCAGTGATTTGCTCGAGCCCGGCTACACCTTC.

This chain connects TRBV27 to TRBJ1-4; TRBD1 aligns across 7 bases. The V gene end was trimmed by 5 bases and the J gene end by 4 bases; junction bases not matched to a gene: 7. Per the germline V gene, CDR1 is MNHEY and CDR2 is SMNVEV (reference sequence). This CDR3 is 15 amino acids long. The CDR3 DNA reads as TGTGCCAGCAGTCCGCGGGACAGCCTTAATGAAAAACTGTTTTTT. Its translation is CASSPRDSLNEKLFF.

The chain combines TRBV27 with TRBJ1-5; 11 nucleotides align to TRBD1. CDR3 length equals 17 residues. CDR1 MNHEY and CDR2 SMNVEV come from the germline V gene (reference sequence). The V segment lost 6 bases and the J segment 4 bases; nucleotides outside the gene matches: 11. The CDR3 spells CASRRIGQGAGNQPQHF. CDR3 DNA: TGTGCCAGCAGGAGAATCGGACAGGGGGCGGGAAATCAGCCCCAGCATTTT.

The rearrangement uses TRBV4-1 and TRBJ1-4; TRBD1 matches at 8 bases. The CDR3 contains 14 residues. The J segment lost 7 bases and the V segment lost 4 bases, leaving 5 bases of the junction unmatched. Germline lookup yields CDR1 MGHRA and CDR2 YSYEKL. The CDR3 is CASSRQGPVEKLFF. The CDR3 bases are TGCGCCAGCAGCCGACAGGGGCCGGTTGAAAAACTGTTTTTT.

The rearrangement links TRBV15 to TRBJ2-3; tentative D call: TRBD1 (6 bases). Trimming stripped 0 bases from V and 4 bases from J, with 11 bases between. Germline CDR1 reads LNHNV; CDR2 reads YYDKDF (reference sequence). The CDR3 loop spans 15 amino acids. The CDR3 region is CATSRDQQGPDTQYF. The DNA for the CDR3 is TGTGCCACCAGCAGAGATCAACAGGGCCCAGATACGCAGTATTTT.

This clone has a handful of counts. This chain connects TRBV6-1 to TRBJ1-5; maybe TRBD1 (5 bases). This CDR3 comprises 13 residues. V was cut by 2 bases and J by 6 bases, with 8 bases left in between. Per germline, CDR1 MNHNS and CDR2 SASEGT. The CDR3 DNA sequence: TGTGCCAGCAGTGAAAGGAGGGGTCAGCCCCAGCATTTT. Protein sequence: CASSERRGQPQHF.

This CDR3 is CASSQGRAGNQPQHF. The CDR3 DNA follows: TGTGCCAGCAGCCAGGGGCGGGCGGGCAATCAGCCCCAGCATTTT. The gene calls are TRBV7-2 and TRBJ1-5, with D maybe TRBD1 (6 bases). Germline assignment: CDR1 SGHTA and CDR2 FQGNSA. This CDR3 contains 15 residues. Trimming pared 5 bases from V and 2 bases from J, leaving 13 bases between.